This record concerns one T cell receptor beta chain sequence. The record originates from a study of blood T cell repertoires in COVID-19. Study details: COVID-19 samples, acute and convalescent, were from the United States, Italy and Spain. Sample material is recorded as cDNA or gDNA derived from T cells, B-cell-depleted T cells, or PBMCs.

Germline CDR1 is SGHRS and CDR2 is YFSETQ. V lost 2 bases, J lost 7 bases, and 18 bases lay in between. The CDR3 sequence is 15 residues long. Here immunoSEQ multiplex PCR was the method, and the copy in TCRdb shows in-frame clones only, minus some. Of approximately 180,000 clones in the sample, roughly 85% were seen once. The chain is built from TRBV5-1 and TRBJ1-2, with D perhaps TRBD1 (5 bases). Material for sequencing was peripheral blood. The sequence came from a woman in her sixties or seventies with acute or convalescent COVID-19. The CDR3 nucleotides read TGCGCCAGCAGCTTAACCGCGGGGCGTGGAAGTGGCTACACCTTC. Residues: CASSLTAGRGSGYTF. Full variable domain (remainder filled in from reference TRBV5-1 and TRBJ1-2): KAGVTQTPRYLIKTRGQQVTLSCSPISGHRSVSWYQQTPGQGLQFLFEYFSETQRNKGNFPGRFSGRQFSNSRSEMNVSTLELGDSALYLCASSLTAGRGSGYTFGSGTRLTVV.